The 17 T cell receptor beta chains below all came from one sample that was sequenced in a study of regulatory T cells in long-lasting Graves disease (dated by TCRdb to the early 2020s). The library was obtained by multiplex PCR. TCRdb lists the instrument as Illumina HiSeq 4000. To build TCR beta libraries, CDR3 regions were amplified by Arm-PCR using iRepertoire HTBI primers. The public reads were reprocessed in TCRdb via fastp at Q25 and MiXCR, keeping in-frame beta chains. When rows share a CDR3 protein, they turn into one entry using the most common DNA and genes. Across this sample there are 400,000 to 500,000 distinct CDR3 sequences, with 16% seen only once. Around 10% of the sample goes to the ten largest clones. The time point label here, explained by the study, means: newly diagnosed GD, antithyroid drugs for less than 3 months. For both TCR sequencing and RNA sequencing, RNA was extracted from PBMCs in TRIzol.

These data were also filed under a second study, of T cells in Graves' hyperthyroidism and ophthalmopathy.

Sequences were derived from peripheral blood mononuclear cells (PBMCs), sampled at new diagnosis, from a patient treated with antithyroid drugs. The source of these receptors is a woman aged 25 to 39 with Graves disease. Donor details come from another sample of the same person, matched by shared clones.

This clonotype was seen only a few times. The chain is built from TRBV6-5 and TRBJ1-3, with D possibly being TRBD1 (6 bases). This CDR3 is built from 19 residues. Per germline, CDR1 MNHEY and CDR2 SVGAGI. Trimming took 0 bases from V and 8 from J, leaving 26 bases between them. Here the CDR3 DNA reads TGTGCCAGCAGTTACTCGACCACCTCCATTACAGGGTTCCGGGACACCATATATTTT. Translating gives CASSYSTTSITGFRDTIYF.

Only a few counts were recorded for this clonotype. The chain recombines TRBV19 with TRBJ2-1; 14 nucleotides line up with TRBD2. Germline values: CDR1 LNHDA, CDR2 SQIVND (reference sequence). This CDR3 is built from 15 residues. The V and J ends lost 6 bases and 5 bases, in that order; junction bases with no gene match: 3. The CDR3 sequence: CASRGLAGEHNEQFF. The CDR3 nucleotides read TGTGCCAGTAGGGGACTAGCGGGAGAACACAATGAGCAGTTCTTC.

With respect to this clonotype: This may come from a read error, since a much larger clone is one base off. This chain links TRBV10-3 with TRBJ2-7, with 7 bases that match TRBD1. Trimming cost V 6 bases and J 6 bases; bases outside gene matches: 5. The CDR3 has 12 residues. Germline CDR1 ENHRY, CDR2 SYGVKD. CDR3 sequence reads: CAISHRGCEQYF. CDR3 in DNA: TGTGCCATCAGCCACAGGGGCTGCGAGCAGTACTTC.

Turning to this clonotype: A single base separates this from a much larger clone, so it may be a read error. This chain uses TRBV4-3 with TRBJ2-7; either TRBD1 or TRBD2 may supply D (5 bases each). The CDR3 is 14 residues long. From germline, CDR1 is LGHNA and CDR2 YSLEER. The ends were cut back, 5 bases at V and 0 bases at J, with 11 bases in the middle. This CDR3 is CASSWDGYSYEQYF. CDR3 DNA sequence: TGCGCCAGCAGCTGGGACGGGTACTCCTACGAGCAGTACTTC.

This clonotype was seen repeatedly, ten times or more. The chain couples TRBV28 to TRBJ1-4; D not certain. The V and J ends lost 3 bases and 7 bases respectively, with 12 bases between them. Germline CDR1 and CDR2: MDHEN and SYDVKM. The CDR3 is 14 amino acids. The CDR3 bases are TGTGCCAGCAGTTTTGGATCCTGGATTGAAAAACTGTTTTTT. It codes for CASSFGSWIEKLFF.

Regarding this clonotype: A far more abundant clone sits one base away, making this likely a read error. V and J are TRBV28 and TRBJ2-1; D is possibly TRBD2 (6 bases). Germline V CDR1 and CDR2: MDHEN, SYDVKM. The CDR3 consists of 14 residues. The V end lost 6 bases, the J end lost 10 bases, and 19 bases lay between the germline ends. The CDR3 region has the DNA TGTGCCAGCAGGCCTGTCGGGGAGGCCTACGAGCAGTTCTTC. It encodes CASRPVGEAYEQFF.

The sample holds many counts of this clonotype. This chain connects TRBV7-9 to TRBJ2-7; tentative D call: TRBD1 (6 bases). Trimming removed 3 bases at V and 2 bases at J, with 11 bases between. Per germline, CDR1 SEHNR and CDR2 FQNEAQ (reference sequence). The CDR3 is 14 amino acids. CDR3 sequence: CASSFGGKAYEQYF. The DNA for the CDR3 is TGTGCCAGCAGCTTTGGGGGCAAAGCCTACGAGCAGTACTTC.

This clonotype was detected many times. This sequence joins TRBV27 and TRBJ1-5; 9 bases are shared with TRBD1. The CDR3 runs to 15 residues. Germline values: CDR1 MNHEY, CDR2 SMNVEV (reference sequence). Unmatched junction bases numbered 4, after V lost 4 bases and J lost 3 bases. CDR3 sequence (DNA): TGTGCCAGCAGTTCCCGGGACAGGGTCAATCAGCCCCAGCATTTT. Translation gives CASSSRDRVNQPQHF.

This clonotype was seen many times. The chain uses TRBV29-1 and TRBJ2-3; 12 nucleotides agree with TRBD2. V shed 7 bases, J shed 3 bases, and the junction held 5 bases outside the gene matches. The CDR3 is 14 residues long. Germline assignment: CDR1 SQVTM and CDR2 ANQGSEA. DNA for the CDR3: TGCAGCGGTCTAGCGGGAGGGGGAACAGATACGCAGTATTTT. It codes for CSGLAGGGTDTQYF.

The chain joins TRBV6-2 or TRBV6-3 to TRBJ1-1; D remains ambiguous. V was shortened by 6 bases and J by 8 bases, with 19 bases between the two germline ends. CDR3 length: 14 residues. The germline CDR1 and CDR2 sequences are MNHEY and SVGEGT. This chain's CDR3 is CASSPSNRALEAFF. CDR3 bases: TGTGCCAGCAGCCCTTCCAACCGGGCCCTAGAAGCTTTCTTT.

This clonotype was counted only a few times. This sequence joins TRBV11-1 and TRBJ2-5; the match to TRBD1 covers 7 bases. V shed 7 bases and J 1 base; nucleotides not matched to a gene: 9. CDR1 is SGHAT, CDR2 FQDESV, per germline (reference sequence). CDR3 length: 15 amino acids. CDR3 bases: TGTGCCAGCACAAATCAACAGGGGATCCAAGAGACCCAGTACTTC. It is translated as CASTNQQGIQETQYF.

This clonotype occurred many times. The rearrangement joins TRBV2 to TRBJ2-7, with 7 bases identical to TRBD1. The CDR3 runs 14 residues. Germline V gene data show CDR1 as SNHLY and CDR2 as FYNNEI. Trimming at V came to 4 bases and at J to 6 bases, leaving 9 bases not matched to a gene. CDR3 sequence: CASSGGTRGREQYF. In DNA form, the CDR3 reads TGTGCCAGCAGTGGTGGGACGAGGGGGCGCGAGCAGTACTTC.

This clonotype was found many times. The V and J genes are TRBV12-3 or TRBV12-4 and TRBJ1-1; TRBD1 agrees at 7 bases. V lost 10 bases, J lost 1 base, and 3 bases stayed unmatched. The CDR3 spans 12 residues. CDR3 nucleotide sequence: TGTGCCACCAGACAGGGGAACACTGAAGCTTTCTTT. Its protein product is CATRQGNTEAFF.

The chain combines TRBV9 with TRBJ2-7, with 8 positions matching TRBD2. Losses at the gene ends were 10 bases for V and 4 bases for J; bases not matched to a gene: 19. The V gene's germline CDR1 is SGDLS and CDR2 YYNGEE. This CDR3 has 16 amino acids. The DNA of the CDR3 is TGTGCCGTTCTGCCCCGTCCCGGCGGGGGGCCATACGAGCAGTACTTC. It is translated as CAVLPRPGGGPYEQYF.

This clonotype came up a few times. V is TRBV27 and J is TRBJ2-3, with TRBD1 matching over 8 bases. The V and J ends lost 5 bases and 3 bases, in that order; junction bases with no gene match: 10. The CDR3 runs to 16 residues. In germline, CDR1 is MNHEY, CDR2 SMNVEV (reference sequence). CDR3 sequence: CASSVTGGLLTDTQYF. CDR3 coding DNA: TGTGCCAGCAGTGTCACAGGGGGTTTGTTGACAGATACGCAGTATTTT.

Many counts were recorded for this clonotype. The CDR3 sequence is CASSLEDRTGWGNTIYF. In DNA form, the CDR3 reads TGTGCCAGCAGCTTAGAGGACCGGACAGGGTGGGGAAACACCATATATTTT. The V call is TRBV11-2, the J call TRBJ1-3, with 8 bases identical to TRBD1. Trimming took 0 bases from V and 4 from J; bases not matched to a gene: 8. The germline CDR1 and CDR2 sequences are SGHAT and FQNNGV. The CDR3 is 17 amino acids.

The gene calls are TRBV5-8 and TRBJ2-7, with D unclear. The germline V and J ends were trimmed by 0 bases and 0 bases, with 7 bases remaining between them. Germline loops: CDR1 SGHTS, CDR2 YDEGEE. The CDR3 sequence is 14 residues long. This CDR3 reads CASSLARTSYEQYF. DNA of the CDR3: TGTGCCAGCAGCTTGGCCCGAACCTCCTACGAGCAGTACTTC.